This T cell receptor (beta chain) stems from a study of blood T cells in healthy people across ages. General study points: Because sorting was not performed, PBMCs prevented conclusive naive versus antigen-experienced comparison. Changes in expanded clonotypes were possibly confounded, as the CMV status of donors was unknown.

This clonotype has only a few counts. Its antigen is not known. Together with a sample-barcoded 5' primer, a J-beta primer mix was included in a second PCR lasting roughly 6 to 12 cycles. Every single cDNA molecule received a tag from a template-switch adaptor with 12 random nucleotides. TCRdb fed the 5' RACE reads into MiXCR, producing one record per CDR3 protein. This sample has around 320,000 distinct CDR3 sequences, with 25% to 30% found just once. The authors drew around 9.3 milliliters of peripheral blood from each donor. V lost 8 bases and J lost 6, with 19 bases in between. The germline gives CDR1 DFQATT, CDR2 SNEGSKA (reference sequence). The CDR3 covers 13 residues.

This clonotype was sampled from a woman aged 70-85 years in good health. The V call is TRBV20-1, the J call TRBJ1-2; D is unclear. Sequenced input: blood. CDR3 coding DNA: TGCAGTCTAGAGGGAGTCGGTGTAGATGGCTACACCTTC. This codes for CSLEGVGVDGYTF.